A selection of T cell receptor beta chains follows, all from one sample in a study of CD8 T cells in Susac syndrome. TCRdb reprocessed the immunoSEQ multiplex PCR reads via MiXCR and lists one record per CDR3 protein. The data show 100,000 to 150,000 distinct CDR3 sequences, with 65% to 90% seen just once and 0.45% to 0.6% held by the top ten. Sequenced material: CD8+ T cells from PBMCs. The origin of the receptors is a human donor with multiple sclerosis. Each CDR3 is given with its conserved first and last residue. The D gene is left open where the match is weak. Not all rows give a size; the values are once, few, many and, for expanded clones, a class.

cdr3_length: 15
v_call: TRBV19
j_call: TRBJ2-1
clone_size: NA
d_call: NA
cdr3_nt: TGTGCCAGTAGTATAGATCTATATTCGTACAATGAGCAGTTCTTC
cdr3_aa: CASSIDLYSYNEQFF

cdr3_length: 13
v_call: TRBV11-3
j_call: TRBJ2-1
clone_size: NA
d_call: NA
cdr3_nt: TGTGCCAGCAGCTTAAGGGACCACAATGAGCAGTTCTTC
cdr3_aa: CASSLRDHNEQFF

cdr3_length: 16
v_call: TRBV7-9
j_call: TRBJ1-2
clone_size: once
d_call: TRBD1
cdr3_nt: TGTGCCAGCAGCTTACTAAAGGGACAGGGGAGGTATGGCTACACCTTC
cdr3_aa: CASSLLKGQGRYGYTF

cdr3_length: 12
v_call: TRBV27
j_call: TRBJ1-1
clone_size: NA
d_call: NA
cdr3_nt: TGTGCCAGCATGGGGGGGGCCACTGAAGCTTTCTTT
cdr3_aa: CASMGGATEAFF

cdr3_length: 12
v_call: TRBV12-3/TRBV12-4
j_call: TRBJ2-7
clone_size: few
d_call: NA
cdr3_nt: TGTGCCAGCAGCCGACAGCTCTACGAGCAGTACTTC
cdr3_aa: CASSRQLYEQYF

cdr3_length: 16
v_call: TRBV6-1
j_call: TRBJ2-1
clone_size: NA
d_call: TRBD2
cdr3_nt: TGTGCCAGCAGCCAAGGGATTAGCGGGACCAGACTCGTACCGTTCTTC
cdr3_aa: CASSQGISGTRLVPFF

cdr3_length: 14
v_call: TRBV12-3/TRBV12-4
j_call: TRBJ2-1
clone_size: NA
d_call: TRBD2
cdr3_nt: TGTGCCAGCAGTTTAAGACTAGCGGGGAATGAGCAGTTCTTC
cdr3_aa: CASSLRLAGNEQFF

cdr3_length: 14
v_call: TRBV2
j_call: TRBJ1-1
clone_size: NA
d_call: TRBD1
cdr3_nt: TGTGCCAGCATCGAACAGGGGCCGAACACTGAAGCTTTCTTT
cdr3_aa: CASIEQGPNTEAFF

cdr3_length: 11
v_call: TRBV19
j_call: TRBJ2-4
clone_size: NA
d_call: NA
cdr3_nt: TGTGCCAGTAGTATGGGAAACATTCAGTACTTC
cdr3_aa: CASSMGNIQYF

cdr3_length: 15
v_call: TRBV24-1
j_call: TRBJ2-3
clone_size: NA
d_call: TRBD2
cdr3_nt: TGTGCCACCAGTGATGGAGCGGGAGCTGCAGATACGCAGTATTTT
cdr3_aa: CATSDGAGAADTQYF

cdr3_length: 18
v_call: TRBV28
j_call: TRBJ2-2
clone_size: NA
d_call: NA
cdr3_nt: TGTGCCAGCAGTTTATGTATGCTTGTGGGGTGCCCCACCGGGGAGCTGTTTTTT
cdr3_aa: CASSLCMLVGCPTGELFF

cdr3_length: 14
v_call: TRBV7-9
j_call: TRBJ1-4
clone_size: NA
d_call: TRBD1
cdr3_nt: TGTGCCAGCAGCTTAGAAAGGGGGCGGCGGCAACTGTTTTTT
cdr3_aa: CASSLERGRRQLFF

cdr3_length: 15
v_call: TRBV19
j_call: TRBJ2-1
clone_size: NA
d_call: TRBD1
cdr3_nt: TGTGCCAGTACCGAGACAGGGGGAGTATACAATGAGCAGTTCTTC
cdr3_aa: CASTETGGVYNEQFF

cdr3_length: 16
v_call: TRBV20-1
j_call: TRBJ1-1
clone_size: NA
d_call: NA
cdr3_nt: TGCAGTGCCGTTTATCCGGGGGGCGCCTGGAACACTGAAGCTTTCTTT
cdr3_aa: CSAVYPGGAWNTEAFF

cdr3_length: 13
v_call: TRBV19
j_call: TRBJ1-1
clone_size: NA
d_call: NA
cdr3_nt: TGTGCCAGTAGTACTTATATGAACACTGAAGCTTTCTTT
cdr3_aa: CASSTYMNTEAFF

cdr3_length: 14
v_call: TRBV6-5
j_call: TRBJ2-2
clone_size: few
d_call: NA
cdr3_nt: TGTGCCAGCAGTTACTCGTCTATCTCCGGGGAGCTGTTTTTT
cdr3_aa: CASSYSSISGELFF

cdr3_length: 19
v_call: TRBV6-5
j_call: TRBJ2-4
clone_size: NA
d_call: NA
cdr3_nt: TGTGCCAGCAGTTCTTTGGGGGCCCGACGGTTAGCGACCAAAAACATTCAGTACTTC
cdr3_aa: CASSSLGARRLATKNIQYF

cdr3_length: 15
v_call: TRBV4-1
j_call: TRBJ2-1
clone_size: NA
d_call: TRBD1
cdr3_nt: TGCGCCAGCAGCCACGGACAGGGGCACTACAATGAGCAGTTCTTC
cdr3_aa: CASSHGQGHYNEQFF

cdr3_length: 15
v_call: TRBV20-1
j_call: TRBJ1-6
clone_size: NA
d_call: TRBD1
cdr3_nt: TGCAGTGCTAGAGAGTTTCAGGGGGCGAGTTCACCCCTCCACTTT
cdr3_aa: CSAREFQGASSPLHF

cdr3_length: 17
v_call: TRBV11-2
j_call: TRBJ2-3
clone_size: once
d_call: TRBD2
cdr3_nt: TGTGCCAGCAGCTTAGATGTAGCGGGGAAGAACACAGATACGCAGTATTTT
cdr3_aa: CASSLDVAGKNTDTQYF

cdr3_length: 16
v_call: TRBV27
j_call: TRBJ1-5
clone_size: once
d_call: TRBD1
cdr3_nt: TGTGCCAGCAGCCCCACGGGACAGTTTAGCAATCAGCCCCAGCATTTT
cdr3_aa: CASSPTGQFSNQPQHF

cdr3_length: 12
v_call: TRBV28
j_call: TRBJ2-3
clone_size: NA
d_call: NA
cdr3_nt: TGTGCCAGCACCCTGGGGGGAGATACGCAGTATTTT
cdr3_aa: CASTLGGDTQYF

cdr3_length: 15
v_call: TRBV12-3/TRBV12-4
j_call: TRBJ2-7
clone_size: NA
d_call: NA
cdr3_nt: TGTGCCAGCAGTTCCCAGCAGGGCAAAGTCTACGAGCAGTACTTC
cdr3_aa: CASSSQQGKVYEQYF

cdr3_length: 20
v_call: TRBV12-3/TRBV12-4
j_call: TRBJ2-5
clone_size: NA
d_call: TRBD2
cdr3_nt: TGTGCCAGCAGTTTAAGGGCCGGGACTAGCGGGGTCCATTACCAAGAGACCCAGTACTTC
cdr3_aa: CASSLRAGTSGVHYQETQYF

cdr3_length: 15
v_call: TRBV12-3/TRBV12-4
j_call: TRBJ1-1
clone_size: NA
d_call: TRBD1
cdr3_nt: TGTGCCAGCAGTGCAGACAGGGCCCTCTACACTGAAGCTTTCTTT
cdr3_aa: CASSADRALYTEAFF

cdr3_length: 17
v_call: TRBV20-1
j_call: TRBJ2-7
clone_size: NA
d_call: TRBD1
cdr3_nt: TGCAGTGCTAGAGATCTTGCACTCGGACAGGCCTCCTACGAGCAGTACTTC
cdr3_aa: CSARDLALGQASYEQYF

cdr3_length: 12
v_call: TRBV5-8
j_call: TRBJ2-2
clone_size: NA
d_call: NA
cdr3_nt: TGTGCCAGCAGCTTGTTTGCTGGGGAGCTGTTTTTT
cdr3_aa: CASSLFAGELFF

cdr3_length: 16
v_call: TRBV24-1
j_call: TRBJ2-2
clone_size: NA
d_call: NA
cdr3_nt: TGTGCCACCAGTGATTTGGAGGGAATTGGCACCGGGGAGCTGTTTTTT
cdr3_aa: CATSDLEGIGTGELFF

cdr3_length: 14
v_call: TRBV4-1
j_call: TRBJ1-4
clone_size: few
d_call: NA
cdr3_nt: TGCGCCAGCAGCCACACAGGGCTGGGAGAAAAACTGTTTTTT
cdr3_aa: CASSHTGLGEKLFF

cdr3_length: 12
v_call: TRBV2
j_call: TRBJ2-2
clone_size: NA
d_call: NA
cdr3_nt: TGTGCCATAGACGCGAACACCGGGGAGCTGTTTTTT
cdr3_aa: CAIDANTGELFF

cdr3_length: 16
v_call: TRBV19
j_call: TRBJ2-1
clone_size: NA
d_call: NA
cdr3_nt: TGTGCCAGTAGCCCGATGGGGTGGCTTACATACAATGAGCAGTTCTTC
cdr3_aa: CASSPMGWLTYNEQFF

cdr3_length: 15
v_call: TRBV7-9
j_call: TRBJ1-4
clone_size: NA
d_call: TRBD1
cdr3_nt: TGTGCCAGCAGCCCTCCCCGACAGGGGGATGAAAAACTGTTTTTT
cdr3_aa: CASSPPRQGDEKLFF

cdr3_length: 16
v_call: TRBV20-1
j_call: TRBJ1-6
clone_size: NA
d_call: TRBD1
cdr3_nt: TGCAGTGCTAGAGACCAGGGACAGGGAAGGTATTCACCCCTCCACTTT
cdr3_aa: CSARDQGQGRYSPLHF

cdr3_length: 12
v_call: TRBV27
j_call: TRBJ2-7
clone_size: NA
d_call: NA
cdr3_nt: TGTGCCAGCAGTTTATACCATTACGAGCAGTACTTC
cdr3_aa: CASSLYHYEQYF

cdr3_length: 13
v_call: TRBV3-1
j_call: TRBJ1-2
clone_size: NA
d_call: NA
cdr3_nt: TGTGCCAGCAGCCAGTTCGGGGGAACTGGCTACACCTTC
cdr3_aa: CASSQFGGTGYTF

cdr3_length: 11
v_call: TRBV10-3
j_call: TRBJ1-3
clone_size: NA
d_call: NA
cdr3_nt: TGTGCCATCAGTGAAGGAAACACCATATATTTT
cdr3_aa: CAISEGNTIYF

cdr3_length: 14
v_call: TRBV19
j_call: TRBJ1-5
clone_size: NA
d_call: NA
cdr3_nt: TGTGCCAATAGTATCGACAGCGTTAATCAGCCCCAGCATTTT
cdr3_aa: CANSIDSVNQPQHF

cdr3_length: 14
v_call: TRBV4-1
j_call: TRBJ2-2
clone_size: NA
d_call: NA
cdr3_nt: TGCGCCAGCAGCCCCAGGGTTTTCACCGGGGAGCTGTTTTTT
cdr3_aa: CASSPRVFTGELFF

cdr3_length: 16
v_call: TRBV24-1
j_call: TRBJ2-2
clone_size: NA
d_call: TRBD1
cdr3_nt: TGTGCCACCAGTGATTTTGGGACAGCGAACACCGGGGAGCTGTTTTTT
cdr3_aa: CATSDFGTANTGELFF

cdr3_length: 16
v_call: TRBV27
j_call: TRBJ1-1
clone_size: NA
d_call: TRBD1
cdr3_nt: TGTGCCAGCAGTCCCTCGACAGGGGAGGTCAACACTGAAGCTTTCTTT
cdr3_aa: CASSPSTGEVNTEAFF

cdr3_length: 13
v_call: TRBV6-1
j_call: TRBJ2-7
clone_size: NA
d_call: NA
cdr3_nt: TGTGCCAGCAGCAAGGGGCTGAACTACGAGCAGTACTTC
cdr3_aa: CASSKGLNYEQYF

cdr3_length: 15
v_call: TRBV6-6
j_call: TRBJ1-5
clone_size: NA
d_call: NA
cdr3_nt: TGTGCCAGCAGCCCGACAGTCTATAGCAATCAGCCCCAGCATTTT
cdr3_aa: CASSPTVYSNQPQHF

cdr3_length: 16
v_call: TRBV5-5
j_call: TRBJ2-2
clone_size: NA
d_call: NA
cdr3_nt: TGTGCCAGCAGTTTATCCCAGTCCACGAACACCGGGGAGCTGTTTTTT
cdr3_aa: CASSLSQSTNTGELFF

cdr3_length: 14
v_call: TRBV7-9
j_call: TRBJ1-1
clone_size: NA
d_call: NA
cdr3_nt: TGTGCCAGCAGCTTAGCGCTTGTCGGGACTCTTTCTTTCTTT
cdr3_aa: CASSLALVGTLSFF

cdr3_length: 14
v_call: TRBV4-1
j_call: TRBJ2-7
clone_size: NA
d_call: TRBD1
cdr3_nt: TGCGCCAGCAGCTACGGACAGGGCGGTGGCGAGCAGTACTTC
cdr3_aa: CASSYGQGGGEQYF

cdr3_length: 16
v_call: TRBV7-9
j_call: TRBJ1-1
clone_size: once
d_call: NA
cdr3_nt: TGTGCCAGCAGCTTAGACTTCGGGACTCACGGCACTGAAGCTTTCTTT
cdr3_aa: CASSLDFGTHGTEAFF

cdr3_length: 15
v_call: TRBV30
j_call: TRBJ1-2
clone_size: NA
d_call: NA
cdr3_nt: TGTGCCTGGAGATTAACAGGGTCCCGTGGCTATGGCTACACCTTC
cdr3_aa: CAWRLTGSRGYGYTF

cdr3_length: 13
v_call: TRBV5-1
j_call: TRBJ1-1
clone_size: NA
d_call: NA
cdr3_nt: TGCGCCAGCAGCTTTGAGTCGAACACTGAAGCTTTCTTT
cdr3_aa: CASSFESNTEAFF

cdr3_length: 12
v_call: TRBV7-2
j_call: TRBJ1-1
clone_size: NA
d_call: TRBD1
cdr3_nt: TGTGCCAGCAGCTGGGGACAGACTGAAGCTTTCTTT
cdr3_aa: CASSWGQTEAFF

cdr3_length: 19
v_call: TRBV28
j_call: TRBJ2-1
clone_size: few
d_call: TRBD2
cdr3_nt: TGTGCCAGCAGTTTATCTAGCGGGGGGCCTCCCTACTCCTACAATGAGCAGTTCTTC
cdr3_aa: CASSLSSGGPPYSYNEQFF

cdr3_length: 14
v_call: TRBV6-1
j_call: TRBJ1-1
clone_size: NA
d_call: TRBD1
cdr3_nt: TGTGCCAGCAGCCCCGGACAGGGGTGGACTGAAGCTTTCTTT
cdr3_aa: CASSPGQGWTEAFF

cdr3_length: 16
v_call: TRBV6-2/TRBV6-3
j_call: TRBJ1-5
clone_size: NA
d_call: NA
cdr3_nt: TGTGCCAGCAGTCAAATAGGACCGGCGGACGATCAGCCCCAGCATTTT
cdr3_aa: CASSQIGPADDQPQHF